This TCR beta chain was sequenced for a study of blood T cell repertoires in COVID-19. The CDR3 runs to 13 residues. V was cut by 2 bases and J by 5 bases, with 9 bases left in between. Germline V gene lookup returns CDR1 WSHSY and CDR2 SAAADI. Using immunoSEQ multiplex PCR, the repertoire was profiled, and TCRdb retains in-frame clones only, with some absent. This sample has more than 75,000 clones, with almost 90% found just once. The chain links TRBV10-2 to TRBJ2-5; D is unresolved. The receptor was derived from a woman in her 70s with acute or convalescent COVID-19. Sequenced sample: peripheral blood. The CDR3 DNA is TGCGCCAGCAGTGAGGGCATGTTGGAGACCCAGTACTTC. This gives the protein CASSEGMLETQYF.